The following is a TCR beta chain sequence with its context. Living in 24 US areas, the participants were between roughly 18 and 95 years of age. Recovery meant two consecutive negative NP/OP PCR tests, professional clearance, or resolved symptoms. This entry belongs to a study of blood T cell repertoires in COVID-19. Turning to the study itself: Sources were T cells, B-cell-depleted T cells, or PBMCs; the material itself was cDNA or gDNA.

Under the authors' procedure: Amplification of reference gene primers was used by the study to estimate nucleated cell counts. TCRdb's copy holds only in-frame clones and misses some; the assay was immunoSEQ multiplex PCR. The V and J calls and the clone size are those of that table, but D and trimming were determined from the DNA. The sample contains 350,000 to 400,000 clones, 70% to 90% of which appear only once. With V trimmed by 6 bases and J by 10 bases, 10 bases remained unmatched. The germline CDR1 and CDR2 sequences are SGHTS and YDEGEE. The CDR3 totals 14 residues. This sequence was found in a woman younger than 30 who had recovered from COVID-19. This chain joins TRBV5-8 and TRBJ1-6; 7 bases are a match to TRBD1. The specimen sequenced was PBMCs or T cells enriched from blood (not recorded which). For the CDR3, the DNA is TGTGCCAGCACTGACAGGGCGGCCGAGTCACCCCTCCACTTT. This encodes CASTDRAAESPLHF. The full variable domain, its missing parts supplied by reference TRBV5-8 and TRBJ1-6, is EAGVTQSPTHLIKTRGQQATLRCSPISGHTSVYWYQQALGLGLQFLLWYDEGEERNRGNFPPRFSGRQFPNYSSELNVNALELEDSALYLCASTDRAAESPLHFGNGTRLTVT.